This TCR beta chain was sequenced during a study of OX40 agonist ivuxolimab in advanced cancers. Looking at the study overall: Participants averaged around 60 years of age (range about 23 to 90) and were about 85% male. Study-level points and caveats: CD4+ and CD8+ blood T cells expanded clonally by week 6 at 0.1 to 3.0 mg/kg.

Assay: immunoSEQ multiplex PCR; the TCRdb copy retains only in-frame clones and omits some. There are 50,000 to 70,000 clones in the sample; more than 80% occur only once, and roughly an eighth lies in the top ten. Blood samples were obtained at baseline, cycle 4 day 1, and cycle 7 day 1. V trimming: 3 bases; J trimming: 4 bases; junction bases outside the gene matches: 19. The CDR3 has 20 residues. The germline CDR1 and CDR2 sequences are SGDLS and YYNGEE. This clone was found once. Its antigen is not identified. The clonotype comes from an adult with an advanced solid tumor such as melanoma, head and neck, liver or kidney cancer. The material was CD4+ or CD8+ T cells sorted from blood, obtained in a trial of the OX40 agonist ivuxolimab. The chain carries TRBV9 and TRBJ2-3; the match to TRBD1 covers 11 bases. CDR3 nucleotides: TGTGCCAGCAGCGACAGCGGGGGTCCGAGGACAGGGGGCGTTCCAGATACGCAGTATTTT. This translates into CASSDSGGPRTGGVPDTQYF.